This T cell receptor beta chain emerged from a study of blood T cell repertoires in COVID-19. Turning to the study itself: Collection of acute and convalescent COVID-19 samples took place in the United States, Italy and Spain. PBMCs, B-cell-depleted T cells, or T cells provided the cDNA or gDNA that made up the material.

In the source study's methods: Estimates of nucleated cell counts were drawn from the amplification of reference gene primers. Some clones are missing from TCRdb's copy, which holds only in-frame ones; the method was immunoSEQ multiplex PCR. V and J calls and clone size are as listed in that table; D and trimming were resolved from the DNA. Of 70,000 to 80,000 clones listed, 80% to 95% are singletons. Trimming at V came to 3 bases and at J to 6 bases, leaving 16 bases not matched to a gene. CDR1 and CDR2 from the germline V gene are SGHRS and YFSETQ. The CDR3 sequence is 18 residues long. The chain recombines TRBV5-1 with TRBJ2-3; 10 positions match TRBD1. This TCR came from a woman between 55 and 75 years old with active COVID-19. The sequenced sample consisted of peripheral blood. The CDR3 protein is CASSSGYFDRGRGDTQYF. The CDR3, as DNA: TGCGCCAGCAGCTCCGGGTACTTCGACAGGGGGCGGGGGGATACGCAGTATTTT.